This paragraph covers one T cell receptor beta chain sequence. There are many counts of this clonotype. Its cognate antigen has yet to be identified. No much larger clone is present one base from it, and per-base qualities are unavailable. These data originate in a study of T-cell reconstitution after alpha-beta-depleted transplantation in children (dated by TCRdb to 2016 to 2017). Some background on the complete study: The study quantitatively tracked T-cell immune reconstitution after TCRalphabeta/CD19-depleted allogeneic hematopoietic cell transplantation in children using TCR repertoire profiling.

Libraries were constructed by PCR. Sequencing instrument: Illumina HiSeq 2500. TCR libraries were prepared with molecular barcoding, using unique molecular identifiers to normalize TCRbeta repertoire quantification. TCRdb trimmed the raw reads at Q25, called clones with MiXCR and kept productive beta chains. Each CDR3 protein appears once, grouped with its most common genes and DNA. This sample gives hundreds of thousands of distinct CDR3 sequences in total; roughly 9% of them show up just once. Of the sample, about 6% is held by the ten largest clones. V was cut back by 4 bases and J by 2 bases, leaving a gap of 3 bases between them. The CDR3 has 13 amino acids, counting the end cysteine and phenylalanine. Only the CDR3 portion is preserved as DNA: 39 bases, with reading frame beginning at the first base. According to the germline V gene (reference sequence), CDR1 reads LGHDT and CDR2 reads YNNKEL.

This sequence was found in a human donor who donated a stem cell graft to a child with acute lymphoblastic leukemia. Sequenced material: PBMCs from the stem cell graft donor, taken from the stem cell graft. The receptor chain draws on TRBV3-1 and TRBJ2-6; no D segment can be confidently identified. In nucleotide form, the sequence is TGTGCCAGCAGCCGGCCTGGGGCCAACGTCCTGACTTTC. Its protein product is CASSRPGANVLTF.